This TCR beta chain was captured by sequencing in a study of shared clonotypes between healthy human individuals. The CDR3 spans 14 residues. V shed 4 bases and J shed 6 bases, with 10 bases lying between them. Germline V lookup: CDR1 SEHNR, CDR2 FQNEAQ (reference sequence). Profiling relied on immunoSEQ multiplex PCR, and the TCRdb table lists in-frame clones only, not all of them. The repertoire holds about 1.5 million clones, with 95% to 99% as singletons. This chain connects TRBV7-9 to TRBJ2-6, with D tentatively TRBD2 (6 bases). Input material: naive CD4+ T cells sorted from blood. As to subset: CD45RA+ positively selected. The TCR sequence derives from a man aged 30 to 39 in good health. For the CDR3, the DNA is TGTGCCAGCAGCTGGAGGGTTCAGGCCAACGTCCTGACTTTC. Translated: CASSWRVQANVLTF.